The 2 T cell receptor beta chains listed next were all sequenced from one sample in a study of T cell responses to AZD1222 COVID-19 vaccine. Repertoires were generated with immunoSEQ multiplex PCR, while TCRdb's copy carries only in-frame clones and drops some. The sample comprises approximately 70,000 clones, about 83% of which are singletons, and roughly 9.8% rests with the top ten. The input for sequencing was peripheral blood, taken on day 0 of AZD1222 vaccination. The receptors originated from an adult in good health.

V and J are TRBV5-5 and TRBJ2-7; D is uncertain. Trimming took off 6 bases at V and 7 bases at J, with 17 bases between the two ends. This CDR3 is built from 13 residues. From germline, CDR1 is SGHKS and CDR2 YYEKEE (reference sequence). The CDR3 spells CASTGRLMKEQYF. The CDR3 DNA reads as TGTGCCAGCACAGGCAGGCTTATGAAAGAGCAGTACTTC.

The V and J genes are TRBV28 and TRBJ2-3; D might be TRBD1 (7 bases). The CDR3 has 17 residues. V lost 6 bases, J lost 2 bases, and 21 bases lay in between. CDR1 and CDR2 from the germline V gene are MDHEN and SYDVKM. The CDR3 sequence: CASSPPGGSKATDTQYF. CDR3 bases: TGTGCCAGCAGCCCCCCAGGGGGGTCCAAAGCCACAGATACGCAGTATTTT.